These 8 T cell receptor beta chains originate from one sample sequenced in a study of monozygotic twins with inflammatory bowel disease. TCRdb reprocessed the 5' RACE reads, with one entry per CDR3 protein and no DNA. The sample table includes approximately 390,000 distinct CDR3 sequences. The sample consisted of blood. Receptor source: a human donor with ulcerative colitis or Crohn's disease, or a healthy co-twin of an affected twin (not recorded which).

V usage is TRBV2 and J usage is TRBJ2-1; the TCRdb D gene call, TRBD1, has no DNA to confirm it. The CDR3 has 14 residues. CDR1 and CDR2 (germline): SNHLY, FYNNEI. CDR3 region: CASEGSGLNNEQFF.

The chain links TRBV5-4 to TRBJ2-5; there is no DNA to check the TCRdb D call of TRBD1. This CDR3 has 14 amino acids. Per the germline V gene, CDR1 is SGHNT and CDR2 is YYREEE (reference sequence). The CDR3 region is CASSSVGQLETQYF.

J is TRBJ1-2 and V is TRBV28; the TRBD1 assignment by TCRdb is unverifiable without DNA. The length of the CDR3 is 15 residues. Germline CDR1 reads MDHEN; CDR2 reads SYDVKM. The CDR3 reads CASSLDRGRGYGYTF.

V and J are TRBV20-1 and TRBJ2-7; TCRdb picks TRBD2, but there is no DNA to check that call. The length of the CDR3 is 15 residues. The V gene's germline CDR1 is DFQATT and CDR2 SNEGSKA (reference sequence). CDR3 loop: CSARQKRKYTYEQYF.

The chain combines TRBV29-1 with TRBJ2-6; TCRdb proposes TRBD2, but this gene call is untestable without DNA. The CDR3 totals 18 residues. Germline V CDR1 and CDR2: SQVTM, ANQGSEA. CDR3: CSVEAYEGGGSGANVLTF. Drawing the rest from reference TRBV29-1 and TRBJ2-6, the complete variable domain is SAVISQKPSRDICQRGTSLTIQCQVDSQVTMMFWYRQQPGQSLTLIATANQGSEATYESGFVIDKFPISRPNLTFSTLTVSNMSPEDSSIYLCSVEAYEGGGSGANVLTFGAGSRLTVL.

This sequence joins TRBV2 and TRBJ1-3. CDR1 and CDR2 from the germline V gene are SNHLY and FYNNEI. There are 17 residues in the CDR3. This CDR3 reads CASGGTPHRSSGNTIYF.

CDR3 sequence: CASSLQQLNTEAFF. The V and J genes are TRBV5-1 and TRBJ1-1. Germline V lookup: CDR1 SGHRS, CDR2 YFSETQ. The CDR3 is 14 amino acids.

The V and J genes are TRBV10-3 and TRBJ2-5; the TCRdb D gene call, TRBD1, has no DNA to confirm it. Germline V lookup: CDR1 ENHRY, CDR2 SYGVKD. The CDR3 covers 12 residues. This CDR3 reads CAISRTGETQYF.